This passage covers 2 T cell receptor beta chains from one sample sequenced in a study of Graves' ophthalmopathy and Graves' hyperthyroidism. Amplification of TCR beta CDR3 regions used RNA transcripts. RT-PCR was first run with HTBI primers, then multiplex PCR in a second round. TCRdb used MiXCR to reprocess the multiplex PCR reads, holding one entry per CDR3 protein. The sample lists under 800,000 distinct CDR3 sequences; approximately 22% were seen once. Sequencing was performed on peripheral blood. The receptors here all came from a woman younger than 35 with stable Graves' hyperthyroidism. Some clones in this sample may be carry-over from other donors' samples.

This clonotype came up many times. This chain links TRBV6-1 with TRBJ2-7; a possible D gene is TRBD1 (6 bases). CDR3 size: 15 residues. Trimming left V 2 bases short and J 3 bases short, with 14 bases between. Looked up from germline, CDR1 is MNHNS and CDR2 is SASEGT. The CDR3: CASSEYRTEIYEQYF. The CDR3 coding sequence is TGTGCCAGCAGTGAATATAGGACAGAGATCTACGAGCAGTACTTC.

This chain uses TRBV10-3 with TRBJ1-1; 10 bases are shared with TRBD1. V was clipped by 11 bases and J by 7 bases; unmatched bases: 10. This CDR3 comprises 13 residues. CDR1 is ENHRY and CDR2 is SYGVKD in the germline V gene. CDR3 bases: TGTGCCGTACGGGACAGGGGAAGTATTGAAGCTTTCTTT. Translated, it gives CAVRDRGSIEAFF.